This T cell receptor beta chain was captured by sequencing in a study of T-cell memory formation after mild COVID-19. Each CDR3 protein gets one entry after TCRdb re-called the 5' RACE reads with MiXCR. The sample lists a few hundred thousand distinct CDR3 sequences; around 27% were seen once. This receptor was obtained from an adult woman who had mild COVID-19 (a few samples of this study predate the infection). Cell type and time point are not known. Material: PBMCs or a T cell subset sorted from them (not recorded which).

CDR3 nucleotides: TGTGCCAGCAGTCCCGGGGGAGCCGTCTCGAACACTGAAGCTTTCTTT. Translated, it gives CASSPGGAVSNTEAFF. V gene TRBV27 combines with J gene TRBJ1-1; a weak D match, TRBD1 (5 bases). This CDR3 comprises 16 residues. Trimming removed 5 bases from V and 1 base from J, with 17 bases in between. CDR1 MNHEY and CDR2 SMNVEV come from the germline V gene (reference sequence).